Listed below are T cell receptor beta chains from one sample, sequenced in a study of blood T cell dynamics during melanoma immunotherapy. Repertoires were generated with immunoSEQ multiplex PCR, while TCRdb's copy carries only in-frame clones and drops some. The sample shows approximately 11,000 clones, 85% to 90% of them seen only once. The sequencing used blood, collected from a patient treated with checkpoint blockade. The source of these receptors is a human donor with melanoma. Each CDR3 is given without its conserved first and last residue. Fields, in order: J gene, V gene, CDR3 protein.

TRBJ2-5	TRBV6-6	ASRAATGAGETQY
TRBJ2-2	TRBV4-3	ASSQDLGGYTGELF
TRBJ1-1	TRBV4-2	ASNRMLNTEAF
TRBJ1-5	TRBV7-2	ASSPRAHSNQPQH
TRBJ1-2	TRBV14	ASSEQRDRIIYGYT
TRBJ1-6	TRBV6-1	ASSEARQGNSPLH
TRBJ2-3	TRBV6-6	ASSSRSGGTDTQY
TRBJ2-2	TRBV10-2	ASSGGPITGELF
TRBJ1-1	TRBV18	ASSGDRNTEAF
TRBJ2-3	TRBV15	ATSRDLPAGGKDTQY
TRBJ2-5	TRBV7-8	ASSLESGQETQY
TRBJ2-7	TRBV6-1	ASSPNRGLYEQY
TRBJ1-4	TRBV5-1	ASSLQGLGRNEKLF
TRBJ1-4	TRBV6-1	ASSRQATNEKLF
TRBJ2-3	TRBV10-1	ASSESPDRTDTQY
TRBJ2-1	TRBV7-2	ASSSLGPLDEQF
TRBJ1-5	TRBV19	ASSITDGTGGMPQH
TRBJ1-4	TRBV7-8	ASSLEAFRANEKLF
TRBJ2-6	TRBV2	ATGGDSGANVLT
TRBJ1-2	TRBV4-1	ASSQESPDRINGYT
TRBJ1-6	TRBV6-1	ASSESLRGNSPLH
TRBJ1-5	TRBV6-6	ASSYRTGSNQPQH
TRBJ1-1	TRBV5-6	ASSLTGHMNTEAF
TRBJ2-5	TRBV7-6	ASSPRQGGETQY
TRBJ1-3	TRBV19	ASSPETLGRGSGNTIY
TRBJ2-5	TRBV27	ASSAQQGPGTQY
TRBJ2-5	TRBV19	ASSIGRDRGTQTQY
TRBJ2-5	TRBV19	ASSVAGARETQY
TRBJ2-7	TRBV19	ASRRQGSYEQY
TRBJ2-1	TRBV5-6	ASSLVGAGDEQF
TRBJ1-2	TRBV6-1	ATLGGFYGYT
TRBJ2-4	TRBV27	ASSPDRAAGNIQY
TRBJ1-1	TRBV25-1	ASSLPGTANTEAF
TRBJ1-1	TRBV7-9	ASSPRAGGAFINTEAF
TRBJ1-4	TRBV29-1	SFSRGRTTNEKLF
TRBJ2-7	TRBV6-1	ASSLTGFSYEQY
TRBJ1-4	TRBV7-8	ASSLEGGTNEKLF
TRBJ1-6	TRBV6-1	ASIPDRGNNSPLH
TRBJ2-5	TRBV15	ATSSGQGSQETQY
TRBJ1-5	TRBV4-2	ASSQDHSPNQPQH
TRBJ1-1	TRBV19	ASSTGQGYTEAF
TRBJ2-3	TRBV7-8	ASSLSPSGGPGDTQY
TRBJ2-6	TRBV30	ACADISGANVLT
TRBJ1-2	TRBV18	ASSPLPGTASDYGYT
TRBJ2-2	TRBV5-1	ASSFNTGAAGELF
TRBJ2-2	TRBV4-3	ASSLLRDSTGELF
TRBJ1-3	TRBV5-1	ASSFGRSSGNTIY